This entry lists 5 T cell receptor beta chains sequenced from one sample in a study of T cells in localized non-small cell lung cancer. The repertoire was sequenced with immunoSEQ multiplex PCR; TCRdb's copy has only in-frame clones and lacks some. This table has 20,000 to 30,000 clones, about 90% appearing once. The sample in question was peripheral blood, obtained before any cancer treatment. The receptors here all came from a male donor aged 60 or over with stage II squamous cell lung carcinoma.

This clone was observed a handful of times. The rearrangement joins TRBV28 to TRBJ1-5; a possible D gene is TRBD1 (5 bases). The germline gives CDR1 MDHEN, CDR2 SYDVKM. V shed 7 bases and J shed 0 bases, with 13 bases lying between them. The CDR3 totals 15 residues. The CDR3 loop is CASKGWGDSNQPQHF. For the CDR3, the DNA is TGTGCCAGCAAGGGTTGGGGGGATAGCAATCAGCCCCAGCATTTT.

The chain joins TRBV28 to TRBJ2-1; possible D gene TRBD2, 6 bases. This CDR3 region has 13 residues. Germline V lookup: CDR1 MDHEN, CDR2 SYDVKM. V was pared by 6 bases and J by 4 bases, with 10 bases between. CDR3 nucleotide sequence: TGTGCCAGCAGAAACGGGGGTTACAATGAGCAGTTCTTC. It yields the protein CASRNGGYNEQFF. Together with reference TRBV28 and TRBJ2-1, the CDR3 gives the full variable domain: DVKVTQSSRYLVKRTGEKVFLECVQDMDHENMFWYRQDPGLGLRLIYFSYDVKMKEKGDIPEGYSVSREKKERFSLILESASTNQTSMYLCASRNGGYNEQFFGPGTRLTVL.

The chain has TRBV7-2 and TRBJ1-5; D is uncertain. CDR3 length equals 17 residues. The germline V gene encodes CDR1 SGHTA and CDR2 FQGNSA. V was cut by 2 bases and J by 1 base, with 15 bases left in between. CDR3 sequence reads: CASSLYFAGRSNQPQHF. CDR3 coding DNA: TGTGCCAGCAGCTTATACTTCGCAGGCCGGAGCAATCAGCCCCAGCATTTT.

This clone was seen once. This rearrangement joins TRBV15 to TRBJ2-5; TRBD2 matches 7 bases. CDR3 length: 16 amino acids. After removal of 5 bases from V and 1 base from J, the junction contained 10 bases not matched to a gene. The germline V gene encodes CDR1 LNHNV and CDR2 YYDKDF (reference sequence). In DNA form, the CDR3 reads TGTGCCACCAGCCCCAAGCTGGTAGCGGGCCAAGAGACCCAGTACTTC. It yields the protein CATSPKLVAGQETQYF.

The rearrangement joins TRBV11-2 to TRBJ2-7; 8 positions match TRBD2. Germline CDR1 SGHAT, CDR2 FQNNGV. J lost 4 bases, V lost 5 bases, and 7 bases had no gene match. The CDR3 totals 14 residues. The CDR3 reads CASSPSGSRYEQYF. For the CDR3, the DNA is TGTGCCAGCAGCCCCAGCGGGAGTCGGTACGAGCAGTACTTC.